This T cell receptor beta chain comes out of a study of Ad26.COV2.S vaccination and SARS-CoV-2 variants. Germline trimming cut 2 bases from V and 7 bases from J; bases unmatched to any gene: 5. There are 13 residues in the CDR3. Germline CDR1 GTSNPN, CDR2 SVGIG (reference sequence). Measured with immunoSEQ multiplex PCR; TCRdb has only the in-frame clones, and not every one. The sample lists about 480,000 clones; roughly 85% were seen once. Described treatment: around 19 received Ad26.COV2.S at low or high dose, single or two shots; about 5 received placebo; per-sample allocation not given. Vaccine and placebo recipients were sampled on day 63 after the first injection. Notes on this clone: Its specificity is unknown.

Study-wide findings and caveats: Total T cell responses, in the TCR breadth and depth analyses, may have been underestimated.

The rearrangement joins TRBV30 to TRBJ1-5; 7 nucleotides match TRBD1. The sample here was peripheral blood, taken in a trial of Ad26.COV2.S vaccine versus placebo. The source is a person between 18 and 65 years old who received the Ad26.COV2.S COVID-19 vaccine or a placebo. The CDR3, as DNA: TGTGCCTGGAGTCCAGACAGGGTCCAGCCCCAGCATTTT. Translating gives CAWSPDRVQPQHF.